This T cell receptor beta chain was recovered during a study of OX40 agonist ivuxolimab in advanced cancers. TCRdb's table, derived via immunoSEQ multiplex PCR, lists solely in-frame clones and lacks some. Among over 35,000 clones listed, 87% were seen once. Sequencing used CD4+ or CD8+ T cells sorted from blood, obtained in a trial of the OX40 agonist ivuxolimab. The clonotype originates from an adult with an advanced solid tumor such as melanoma, head and neck, liver or kidney cancer.

CDR3 sequence (DNA): TGTGCCAGCAGTTCCGGACAGGGCGACCGTCTCAAAAACATTCAGTACTTC. The encoded protein is CASSSGQGDRLKNIQYF. The chain joins TRBV27 to TRBJ2-4, with 8 bases identical to TRBD1. The germline CDR1 and CDR2 sequences are MNHEY and SMNVEV (reference sequence). The length of the CDR3 is 17 residues. The ends lost 4 bases at V and 3 bases at J; junction bases unmatched: 11.